These 27 T cell receptor beta chains originate from one sample sequenced in a study of blood T cells in healthy people across ages. Alongside a J-beta primer mix, a sample-barcoded 5' primer served in a second PCR lasting about 7 to 12 cycles. TCRdb used MiXCR to reprocess the 5' RACE reads, holding one entry per CDR3 protein. The data show 790,000 or so distinct CDR3 sequences, with about 42% seen just once and approximately 18% held by the top ten. Sequencing input: blood. All receptors derive from a man aged 80 or over in good health.

The chain joins TRBV14 to TRBJ1-4; D is perhaps TRBD1 (6 bases). The CDR3 consists of 16 residues. Trimming removed 1 base at V and 10 bases at J, with 19 bases between. Germline CDR1 is SGHDN and CDR2 is FVKESK. CDR3 nucleotides: TGTGCCAGCAGCCAAGGGACAGAATTTCCCCTGGGAAAACTGTTTTTT. This codes for CASSQGTEFPLGKLFF.

The V and J genes are TRBV4-1 and TRBJ2-1, with 11 bases aligning to TRBD2. The CDR3 runs 15 residues. Germline CDR1 and CDR2: MGHRA and YSYEKL. V trimming: 6 bases; J trimming: 5 bases; junction bases outside the gene matches: 6. The CDR3 sequence: CASSQPSGRNNEQFF. CDR3 coding DNA: TGCGCCAGCAGTCAACCTAGCGGGAGGAACAATGAGCAGTTCTTC.

In this sample, this clonotype turned up once. This may stem from a read error, because a much larger clone lies one nucleotide away. J is TRBJ2-4 and V is TRBV7-2; a weak D match, TRBD2 (5 bases). The closer fit of TRBJ2-5 to the DNA end suggests the J call may be wrong. The germline V gene encodes CDR1 SGHTA and CDR2 FQGNSA. The CDR3 length is 14 residues. The CDR3 is CASSPGEENETQYF. The CDR3 nucleotides are TGTGCCAGCAGCCCCGGGGAAGAAAATGAGACCCAGTACTTC.

V usage is TRBV2 and J usage is TRBJ2-1; D may be TRBD2 (6 bases). Trimming removed 0 bases at V and 9 bases at J, with 15 bases between. Per the germline V gene, CDR1 is SNHLY and CDR2 is FYNNEI. CDR3 length: 15 amino acids. The CDR3 spells CASSEAQQPTSEQFF. In DNA form, the CDR3 reads TGTGCCAGCAGTGAAGCACAGCAGCCGACTAGTGAGCAGTTCTTC.

The chain recombines TRBV20-1 with TRBJ1-1, with D perhaps matching TRBD1 (6 bases). The V gene lost 2 bases and the J gene lost 7 bases, with 11 bases spanning the gap. Germline CDR1 and CDR2: DFQATT and SNEGSKA (reference sequence). This CDR3 is built from 12 residues. The CDR3 DNA sequence: TGCAGTGCTAGATCGGACAGTCGTGAAGCTTTCTTT. Amino acids: CSARSDSREAFF.

The chain employs TRBV6-6 and TRBJ1-1; TRBD1 might be the D (6 bases). Looked up from germline, CDR1 is MNHNY and CDR2 is SVGAGI (reference sequence). Trimming left V 5 bases short and J 0 bases short, with 13 bases between. The CDR3 loop spans 15 amino acids. For the CDR3, the DNA is TGTGCCAGCAGTGGAACCGGGACAATGAACACTGAAGCTTTCTTT. This sequence encodes CASSGTGTMNTEAFF.

The sample holds one count of this clonotype. The chain employs TRBV7-2 and TRBJ2-3; 7 bases agree with TRBD2. The CDR3 runs to 14 residues. The trim removed 9 bases at V and 4 bases at J, leaving 10 bases unmatched. Per the germline V gene, CDR1 is SGHTA and CDR2 is FQGNSA. CDR3: CASSLNGRADTQYF. The CDR3, as DNA: TGTGCCAGTAGCCTCAATGGGAGGGCAGATACGCAGTATTTT.

The V and J genes are TRBV29-1 and TRBJ2-1, with D possibly called TRBD1 or TRBD2 (6 bases each). V gave up 6 bases and J gave up 3 bases, with 18 bases separating them. Germline CDR1 is SQVTM and CDR2 is ANQGSEA. The CDR3 has 15 amino acids. The CDR3 protein is CSVEGHPGSYNEQFF. CDR3 in DNA: TGCAGCGTGGAGGGACACCCAGGGAGCTACAATGAGCAGTTCTTC.

The genes are TRBV5-4 and TRBJ2-5; D not certain. Germline V gene sequence: CDR1 SGHNT, CDR2 YYREEE (reference sequence). The V and J ends lost 2 bases and 11 bases respectively, with 16 bases between them. There are 13 residues in the CDR3. This chain's CDR3 is CASSFVGPGEQYF. The CDR3 DNA follows: TGTGCCAGCAGCTTCGTAGGACCGGGTGAGCAGTACTTC.

This clonotype was detected only once. The V gene is TRBV24-1, the J gene TRBJ2-1; possibly TRBD1 or TRBD2 for D (5 bases each). Trimming left V 10 bases short and J 11 bases short, with 14 bases between. The CDR3 has 11 amino acids. Germline V lookup: CDR1 KGHDR, CDR2 SFDVKD. CDR3: CATQWGRQQFF. In nucleotides, the CDR3 is TGTGCCACGCAGTGGGGACGTCAGCAGTTCTTC.

The rearrangement joins TRBV20-1 to TRBJ2-3; the match to TRBD2 covers 8 bases. The junction had 13 bases not matched to a gene; V was cut back by 8 bases and J by 0 bases. Germline V lookup: CDR1 DFQATT, CDR2 SNEGSKA (reference sequence). The CDR3 totals 16 residues. The CDR3 region is CSPRLGLAGSTDTQYF. The DNA for the CDR3 is TGCAGTCCCAGGCTGGGATTAGCGGGGAGCACAGATACGCAGTATTTT.

The J gene is TRBJ2-1, the V gene TRBV28, with TRBD1 matching 9 bases. Gene TRBJ2-7 matches the end of the DNA better, so the J call may be wrong. The CDR3 loop spans 15 amino acids. The germline V gene has CDR1 MDHEN and CDR2 SYDVKM. CDR3 sequence reads: CASRPTGGSYNEQYF. CDR3 coding DNA: TGTGCCAGCAGACCAACAGGGGGCTCCTACAATGAGCAGTACTTC.

The chain joins TRBV30 to TRBJ1-1, with D unresolved. Germline V gene lookup returns CDR1 GTSNPN and CDR2 SVGIG (reference sequence). CDR3 length: 13 residues. The germline V and J ends were trimmed by 4 bases and 0 bases, with 9 bases remaining between them. CDR3 region: CAWIWSMNTEAFF. The CDR3 DNA sequence: TGTGCCTGGATTTGGTCAATGAACACTGAAGCTTTCTTT.

The chain is built from TRBV7-2 and TRBJ1-4; D remains ambiguous. Trimming took 4 bases from V and 6 from J, leaving 12 bases between them. CDR3 length equals 14 residues. CDR1 and CDR2 (germline): SGHTA, FQGNSA. CDR3 coding DNA: TGTGCCAGCAGCTCCGATAGTTGGGATGAAAAACTGTTTTTT. Protein sequence: CASSSDSWDEKLFF.

This clonotype was picked up one time. The V and J genes are TRBV29-1 and TRBJ2-5; 7 nucleotides match TRBD1. The DNA end is more similar to TRBJ2-7, so the J call may be wrong. The CDR3 totals 14 residues. Germline CDR1 reads SQVTM; CDR2 reads ANQGSEA. CDR3 region: CSVDTGTDIYEQYF. The CDR3 nucleotides read TGCAGCGTCGATACCGGGACAGACATCTACGAGCAGTACTTC.

The chain carries TRBV28 and TRBJ2-1, with TRBD1 matching over 8 bases. Per the germline V gene, CDR1 is MDHEN and CDR2 is SYDVKM. The CDR3 has 14 amino acids. V was clipped by 5 bases and J by 8 bases; unmatched bases: 8. CDR3 amino acids: CASSEFRGRDEQFF. The CDR3 DNA follows: TGTGCCAGCAGTGAGTTCAGGGGGCGCGATGAGCAGTTCTTC.

This clonotype turned up a few times. This chain uses TRBV3-1 with TRBJ2-5; 9 bases align to TRBD1. V shed 4 bases and J 5 bases; nucleotides not matched to a gene: 14. Germline loops: CDR1 LGHDT, CDR2 YNNKEL (reference sequence). The CDR3 spans 17 residues. This CDR3 reads CASSPLTGTGIGETQYF. CDR3 bases: TGTGCCAGCAGCCCTCTAACCGGGACAGGGATCGGGGAGACCCAGTACTTC.

This chain uses TRBV20-1 with TRBJ1-5, with 7 bases identical to TRBD1. The germline V gene has CDR1 DFQATT and CDR2 SNEGSKA (reference sequence). CDR3 length: 13 amino acids. Germline trimming cut 5 bases from V and 6 bases from J; bases unmatched to any gene: 7. CDR3: CSADRQGGQPQHF. CDR3 nucleotides: TGCAGTGCTGATAGACAGGGCGGTCAGCCCCAGCATTTT.

The V gene is TRBV7-8, the J gene TRBJ2-5, with D hard to call. The DNA matches TRBJ2-7 better at its end, which makes the J call doubtful. Germline V gene lookup returns CDR1 SGHVS and CDR2 FQNEAQ. The CDR3 is 15 amino acids. CDR3 sequence: CASSLVVGFKNEQYF. The DNA of the CDR3 is TGTGCCAGCAGCTTAGTTGTCGGCTTTAAAAACGAGCAGTACTTC.

V and J are TRBV5-7 and TRBJ2-7; the D gene is possibly TRBD1 (6 bases). TRBV5-7 is recorded as an ORF, its role being uncertain. V lost 0 bases, J lost 3 bases, and 19 bases lay in between. The CDR3 consists of 17 residues. The CDR3: CASSLDGTGTPFYEQYF. In DNA, the CDR3 is TGTGCCAGCAGCTTGGACGGAACCGGGACACCCTTCTACGAGCAGTACTTC.

This chain joins TRBV24-1 and TRBJ2-1; 12 positions agree with TRBD2. The CDR3 extends over 16 amino acids. Trimming took 3 bases from V and 9 from J; bases not matched to a gene: 8. Germline CDR1 and CDR2: KGHDR and SFDVKD. CDR3 in amino acids: CATSDRGLAGWGEQFF. As DNA, the CDR3 is TGTGCCACCAGTGATCGGGGACTAGCGGGTTGGGGTGAGCAGTTCTTC.

This clonotype showed up just a few times. Here the CDR3 DNA reads TGTGCCAGCAGCGCGCACGGGGGTCGGGGCAAAAGCACAGATACGCAGTATTTT. It specifies CASSAHGGRGKSTDTQYF. V is TRBV11-2 and J is TRBJ2-3; the D gene is possibly TRBD2 (6 bases). The V gene lost 5 bases and the J gene lost 0 bases, with 21 bases spanning the gap. This CDR3 region has 18 residues. The germline CDR1 and CDR2 sequences are SGHAT and FQNNGV.

The chain has TRBV20-1 and TRBJ2-3, with D unresolved. Trimming stripped 6 bases from V and 0 bases from J, with 7 bases between. The V gene's germline CDR1 is DFQATT and CDR2 SNEGSKA (reference sequence). CDR3 length equals 12 residues. CDR3 nucleotides: TGCAGTGCCCAAGGGAGCACAGATACGCAGTATTTT. Translation gives CSAQGSTDTQYF.

V and J are TRBV6-4 and TRBJ2-1, with D possibly TRBD1 on 6 matching bases. CDR1 MRHNA and CDR2 SNTAGT come from the germline V gene. The CDR3 covers 15 residues. Trimming removed 2 bases at V and 2 bases at J, with 10 bases between. The CDR3 is CASSDDRKTYNEQFF. CDR3 DNA sequence: TGTGCCAGCAGTGACGACAGGAAAACCTACAATGAGCAGTTCTTC.

This clonotype has ten or more counts. The V gene is TRBV4-2, the J gene TRBJ2-3; D possibly matches TRBD1 or TRBD2 (6 bases each). The CDR3 contains 16 residues. CDR1 is LGHNA, CDR2 YNFKEQ, per germline. The ends were cut back, 0 bases at V and 2 bases at J, with 12 bases in the middle. CDR3 coding DNA: TGTGCCAGCAGCCAAGACCCGAGGGGGGACACAGATACGCAGTATTTT. As protein: CASSQDPRGDTDTQYF.

This clonotype turned up a few times. The chain recombines TRBV21-1 with TRBJ1-5; the D call in the table, TRBD1, was not verified against the DNA. TRBV21-1 is a known pseudogene. This CDR3 is 16 amino acids long. The CDR3 DNA reads TGTGCCAGCAGCCCCCGGGGACACTATAGCAATCAGCCCCAGCATTTT. Residues: CASSPRGHYSNQPQHF.

V usage is TRBV6-6 and J usage is TRBJ2-3; possible D gene TRBD1, 5 bases. CDR3 length: 15 residues. V lost 2 bases to trimming and J lost 2 bases, with 11 bases between them. Germline CDR1 MNHNY, CDR2 SVGAGI (reference sequence). The CDR3 coding sequence is TGTGCCAGCAGTTACGCCGACAGTAACACAGATACGCAGTATTTT. Protein: CASSYADSNTDTQYF.